This T cell receptor beta chain was sequenced in a study of T cells in tuberculosis listed by TCRdb under 2018. About the investigation overall: To characterize T cells specific for the mycobacterial lipid antigen glucose monomycolate (GMM), the study used CD1B tetramers together with high-throughput TCR immunosequencing. With 9 to 10 people per group, a South African clinical cohort compared IGRA-negative adolescents, IGRA-positive adolescents with latent tuberculosis, and adults with active tuberculosis.

Worth noting for this clone: There is no known antigen for this receptor. The sample holds no much larger clone one base away, and base qualities are not on file.

What the work shows at the level of the full study, not this receptor alone: Clinical samples were chosen by availability of cryopreserved specimens, and active tuberculosis cases were adults while controls were adolescents. A classifier using the diverse GMM-specific repertoire reached about 90% accuracy (AUROC roughly 0.92), compared with more than 65% accuracy using GEM motif frequencies. Compared with IGRA-negative controls, TCR-alpha repertoires from active tuberculosis had smaller mean NN-distances to GMM-specific TCRs, which suggests clonal expansion of these TCRs. Shorter CDR3-alpha lengths in active tuberculosis patients partly drove the smaller NN-distances, and the TCR-beta difference was not statistically significant.

From its cysteine to its phenylalanine, the CDR3 spans 13 amino acids. Only CDR3 DNA remains: 39 bases, in frame from the first base. According to the germline V gene (reference sequence), CDR1 reads MNHEY and CDR2 reads SMNVEV. A distance of 14 bases separates the germline ends of V and J, which lose 6 bases and 6 bases respectively. At study entry, adolescents were screened for latent tuberculosis infection by tuberculin skin test and QuantiFERON-TB GOLD In-Tube IGRA. Unsorted cryopreserved PBMC were immunosequenced, covering on average approximately 91,000 T cells per clinical donor. Eleven high schools in the Worcester region of the Western Cape, South Africa, served as enrollment sites for adolescents aged 12 to 18 years. Ten M. tuberculosis-infected adolescents and roughly ten uninfected adolescents were selected, with the two groups matched for age and sex. PBMC from adolescents were isolated by density centrifugation from freshly drawn heparinized blood and were then cryopreserved.

The immunoSEQ multiplex PCR assay was used to generate TCR libraries, with TCR-beta and/or TCR-alpha/delta assays applied to each sample. The amplified TCR libraries were sequenced using the Illumina high-throughput platform. Under the source paper's analysis protocol: Clustering and dimensionality reduction relied on pairwise TCRdist distances among GMM-specific receptors from T cells that were either sorted ex vivo or expanded in vitro. Each clinical repertoire received a mean NN-distance score, defined as the average TCRdist to the nearest 10% of tetramer-positive reference sequences. To compute GEM TCR motif frequency, the fraction of unique TCRs matching known GEM sequences by V/J usage and CDR3 length was calculated. Linear discriminant analysis with leave-one-out cross-validation, implemented in scikit-learn, was used to classify active tuberculosis. The immuneACCESS repertoire file appears here via TCRdb, limited to in-frame rearrangements. These files lack a portion of the clones; in checked studies, under half of the deficit traces to unresolved V genes, and the cause of the others is not known. Clone size and V and J calls were adopted from that table, with D and trimming inferred from the DNA. This sample comprises some 47,000 clones, 90% to 95% of them detected only once. Together, the top ten hold 7.5% of the sample.

This TCR was recovered from a donor aged 5 to 30 with latent tuberculosis or without tuberculosis infection. Sequenced material: PBMCs. The sequence is built from TRBV27 and TRBJ1-2; TRBD1 is perhaps the D gene, given 6 matching bases. The encoded CDR3 is CASRPGDVDGYTF. In nucleotide form, the sequence is TGTGCCAGCAGACCAGGGGATGTGGATGGCTACACCTTC.